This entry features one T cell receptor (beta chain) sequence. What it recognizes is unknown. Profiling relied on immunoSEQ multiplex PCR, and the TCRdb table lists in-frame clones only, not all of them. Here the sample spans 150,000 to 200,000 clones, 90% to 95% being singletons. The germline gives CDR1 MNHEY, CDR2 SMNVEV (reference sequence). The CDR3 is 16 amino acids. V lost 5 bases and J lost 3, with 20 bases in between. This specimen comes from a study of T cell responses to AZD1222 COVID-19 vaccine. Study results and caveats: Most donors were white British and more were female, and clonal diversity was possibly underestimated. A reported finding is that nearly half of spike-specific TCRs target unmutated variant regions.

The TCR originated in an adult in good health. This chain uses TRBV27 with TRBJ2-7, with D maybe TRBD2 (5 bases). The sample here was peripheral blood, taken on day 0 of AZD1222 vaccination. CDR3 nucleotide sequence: TGTGCCAGCAGTCCAGCCGAGCGGCCTACTCACTACGAGCAGTACTTC. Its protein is CASSPAERPTHYEQYF.